The 16 T cell receptor beta chains below all came from one sample that was sequenced in a study of a mutant IDH1 vaccine in newly diagnosed glioma. These receptors are not linked to any known antigen. Repertoires were generated with immunoSEQ multiplex PCR, while TCRdb's copy carries only in-frame clones and drops some. The sample shows 30,000 or so clones, 84% of them seen only once. The time point is: week 47, end of study. Every single dose of the vaccine, 300 ug of mutant IDH1 20-mer peptide, came with topical imiquimod. The sequenced sample was PBMCs, obtained from a glioma patient whose treatment included an IDH1 peptide vaccine. The receptors shown here come from a man aged 25-45 years with glioma.

V usage is TRBV6-6 and J usage is TRBJ1-2; D not certain. Germline V gene sequence: CDR1 MNHNY, CDR2 SVGAGI (reference sequence). Between the trimmed V and J ends, which lost 0 bases and 13 bases, there was a span of 15 bases. The CDR3 covers 13 residues. CDR3 amino acids: CASSYSGGVGCTF. The CDR3, as DNA: TGTGCCAGCAGTTACTCAGGCGGCGTAGGTTGCACCTTC.

The V gene is TRBV14, the J gene TRBJ2-7; 11 nucleotides align to TRBD2. CDR1 and CDR2 (germline): SGHDN, FVKESK. The CDR3 is made up of 17 amino acids. With V trimmed by 3 bases and J by 0 bases, 7 bases remained unmatched. The CDR3 reads CASSQILAGDSSYEQYF. The CDR3, as DNA: TGTGCCAGCAGCCAGATACTAGCGGGGGACAGCTCCTACGAGCAGTACTTC.

V and J are TRBV2 and TRBJ2-3; D is possibly TRBD2 (6 bases). Germline CDR1 is SNHLY and CDR2 is FYNNEI. V gave up 10 bases and J gave up 4 bases, with 18 bases separating them. The CDR3 length is 14 residues. The CDR3 sequence: CATKGGNFADTQYF. CDR3 nucleotides: TGTGCCACGAAAGGCGGGAATTTCGCAGATACGCAGTATTTT.

The chain is built from TRBV19 and TRBJ1-4; 7 bases agree with TRBD1. J gave up 5 bases and V 9 bases, and 12 bases lay outside the gene matches. The CDR3 contains 15 residues. CDR1 and CDR2 from the germline V gene are LNHDA and SQIVND (reference sequence). The DNA for the CDR3 is TGTGCCAGAATAATACAGGGGCGGGGGAATGAAAAACTGTTTTTT. Residues: CARIIQGRGNEKLFF.

The rearrangement links TRBV5-1 to TRBJ1-1; D gene uncertain. Germline V gene sequence: CDR1 SGHRS, CDR2 YFSETQ. V gave up 5 bases and J gave up 1 base, with 12 bases separating them. This CDR3 has 14 amino acids. The CDR3 nucleotides are TGCGCCAGCAGTTTCTCTCGGGGGAACACTGAAGCTTTCTTT. Amino acid sequence: CASSFSRGNTEAFF.

The chain joins TRBV9 to TRBJ1-3; no reliable D call. The CDR3 spans 15 residues. Germline V gives CDR1 SGDLS, CDR2 YYNGEE. V lost 4 bases, J lost 5 bases, and 16 bases lay in between. CDR3 sequence: CASSHPGDPRNTIYF. DNA for the CDR3: TGTGCCAGCAGCCATCCCGGGGATCCACGAAACACCATATATTTT.

This chain uses TRBV5-4 with TRBJ2-5, with TRBD2 matching 9 bases. The CDR3 spans 15 residues. Trimming removed 5 bases from V and 1 base from J; junction bases left unmatched: 6. CDR1 and CDR2 from the germline V gene are SGHNT and YYREEE (reference sequence). Here the CDR3 reads CASSSKTSGQETQYF. In nucleotides, the CDR3 is TGTGCCAGCAGTTCCAAGACTAGCGGCCAAGAGACCCAGTACTTC.

The rearrangement links TRBV11-3 to TRBJ2-1, with D perhaps matching TRBD1 (5 bases). The CDR3 runs 12 residues. Germline assignment: CDR1 SGHNT and CDR2 YENEEA. With 2 bases removed from V and 7 bases from J, the gap between germline ends came to 6 bases. CDR3 nucleotides: TGTGCCAGCAGCTTATCAGGGAATGAGCAGTTCTTC. Residues: CASSLSGNEQFF.

The chain recombines TRBV28 with TRBJ2-3, with TRBD2 identical over 11 bases. Per germline, CDR1 MDHEN and CDR2 SYDVKM. CDR3 length: 16 residues. Losses at the gene ends were 5 bases for V and 5 bases for J; bases not matched to a gene: 9. The CDR3: CASSPLVAGGLDTQYF. The CDR3 nucleotides are TGTGCCAGCAGTCCCCTGGTAGCGGGAGGGTTAGATACGCAGTATTTT.

In this sample, this clone turned up once. The genes are TRBV30 and TRBJ2-7; 10 nucleotides agree with TRBD1. Germline V lookup: CDR1 GTSNPN, CDR2 SVGIG (reference sequence). The CDR3 runs 15 residues. The ends lost 0 bases at V and 4 bases at J; junction bases unmatched: 6. In nucleotides, the CDR3 is TGTGCCTGGAGTGTACGGGACAGGGGTCAGTACGAGCAGTACTTC. It encodes CAWSVRDRGQYEQYF.

This clone has just a few counts. The chain has TRBV10-2 and TRBJ2-2, with TRBD2 matching over 15 bases. J gave up 4 bases and V 2 bases, and 5 bases lay outside the gene matches. The CDR3 has 18 amino acids. The germline V gene encodes CDR1 WSHSY and CDR2 SAAADI. CDR3 coding DNA: TGCGCCAGCAGTGAGGGGGGACTAGCGGGAGGTGTCACCGGGGAGCTGTTTTTT. It is translated as CASSEGGLAGGVTGELFF.

In DNA, the CDR3 is TGTGCCAGCAGCTTGGTGGGGGAGACCCAGTACTTC. This translates into CASSLVGETQYF. J is TRBJ2-5 and V is TRBV7-9; D gene ambiguous. V was pared by 3 bases and J by 5 bases, with 7 bases between. This CDR3 comprises 12 residues. Germline V gene data show CDR1 as SEHNR and CDR2 as FQNEAQ (reference sequence).

The genes are TRBV5-1 and TRBJ2-3; TRBD1 agrees at 8 bases. The CDR3 totals 15 residues. Germline CDR1 is SGHRS and CDR2 is YFSETQ. V was pared by 5 bases and J by 3 bases, with 8 bases of the junction left unmatched. CDR3 protein: CASSRGQAMTDTQYF. In nucleotides, the CDR3 is TGCGCCAGCAGTAGGGGACAGGCGATGACAGATACGCAGTATTTT.

The chain has TRBV2 and TRBJ2-7, with D hard to call. CDR3 length: 14 amino acids. The ends were cut back, 6 bases at V and 4 bases at J, with 16 bases in the middle. The germline V gene has CDR1 SNHLY and CDR2 FYNNEI. CDR3 loop: CASRKTVAAYEQYF. The CDR3 DNA reads as TGTGCCAGCAGGAAGACGGTTGCGGCATACGAGCAGTACTTC.

This rearrangement joins TRBV12-2 to TRBJ1-2; TRBD1, the table's D call, was not compared with the DNA. TRBV12-2 is an annotated pseudogene. CDR3 length: 15 residues. CDR3 nucleotide sequence: TGTGCAAGTCGCTTAGTCCAGTTCTCTAACTATGGCTACACCTTC. This encodes CASRLVQFSNYGYTF.

The chain recombines TRBV28 with TRBJ1-5, with D possibly matching TRBD1 (6 bases). The CDR3 runs 13 residues. The germline V gene has CDR1 MDHEN and CDR2 SYDVKM. V lost 6 bases and J lost 6, with 12 bases in between. The CDR3 DNA is TGTGCCAGCAGCCCCACAGGGTTTCAGCCCCAGCATTTT. Translated: CASSPTGFQPQHF. The full variable domain, completed using reference TRBV28 and TRBJ1-5, is DVKVTQSSRYLVKRTGEKVFLECVQDMDHENMFWYRQDPGLGLRLIYFSYDVKMKEKGDIPEGYSVSREKKERFSLILESASTNQTSMYLCASSPTGFQPQHFGDGTRLSIL.